Each of the 19 T cell receptor beta chains below was sequenced from the same sample in a study of cytomegalovirus exposure and HLA in healthy donors. PCR employed 60 Vbeta and 13 Jbeta primers. Sequenced by immunoSEQ multiplex PCR; TCRdb stores in-frame clones only, minus some. This sample carries about 80,000 clones, roughly 65% of them seen once, and the ten largest clones take under 4.5%. Sequenced material: PBMCs. Source of these receptors: a male donor in good health and CMV-seropositive.

This clone turned up a few times. J is TRBJ2-6 and V is TRBV30; the D gene is possibly TRBD1 (5 bases). V lost 3 bases and J lost 4, with 7 bases in between. Germline-derived CDR1 and CDR2 are GTSNPN and SVGIG (reference sequence). There are 13 residues in the CDR3. CDR3 sequence reads: CAWRGRGANVLTF. The CDR3 DNA reads as TGTGCCTGGAGGGGGCGCGGGGCCAACGTCCTGACTTTC.

The V gene is TRBV28, the J gene TRBJ1-2, with unresolved D. The CDR3 covers 14 residues. In germline, CDR1 is MDHEN, CDR2 SYDVKM. Trimming cost V 4 bases and J 8 bases, with 17 bases left between them. Here the CDR3 DNA reads TGTGCCAGCAGTTCGCTCAGACTCGGGGAGGGCTACACCTTC. Translation: CASSSLRLGEGYTF.

The J gene is TRBJ1-5, the V gene TRBV27; the match to TRBD1 covers 9 bases. Looked up from germline, CDR1 is MNHEY and CDR2 is SMNVEV (reference sequence). V shed 6 bases and J 1 base; nucleotides not matched to a gene: 4. This CDR3 has 15 residues. The CDR3 protein is CASSPGTGSNQPQHF. CDR3 nucleotide sequence: TGTGCCAGCAGCCCCGGGACAGGGAGCAATCAGCCCCAGCATTTT.

The chain has TRBV5-8 and TRBJ1-1; D is possibly TRBD1 (5 bases). Trimming left V 0 bases short and J 4 bases short, with 10 bases between. Germline CDR1 is SGHTS and CDR2 is YDEGEE. CDR3 size: 14 residues. The CDR3 sequence: CASSLDTGGTEAFF. The CDR3 DNA follows: TGTGCCAGCAGCTTGGATACCGGGGGCACTGAAGCTTTCTTT.

This sequence joins TRBV9 and TRBJ2-7; TRBD1 agrees at 8 bases. Trimming cost V 4 bases and J 5 bases; bases outside gene matches: 8. This CDR3 contains 14 residues. CDR1 is SGDLS and CDR2 is YYNGEE in the germline V gene. CDR3 region: CASSTTGVGNEQYF. The CDR3 DNA sequence: TGTGCCAGCAGCACGACAGGGGTGGGGAACGAGCAGTACTTC.

V is TRBV27 and J is TRBJ1-2; 10 nucleotides match TRBD1. This CDR3 has 16 amino acids. Germline V CDR1 and CDR2: MNHEY, SMNVEV (reference sequence). V was pared by 6 bases and J by 1 base, with 8 bases of the junction left unmatched. Here the CDR3 reads CASRAAGQGINYGYTF. As DNA, the CDR3 is TGTGCCAGCAGGGCAGCGGGACAGGGGATTAACTATGGCTACACCTTC.

The rearrangement uses TRBV4-1 and TRBJ2-4; 12 bases line up with TRBD2. CDR1 MGHRA and CDR2 YSYEKL come from the germline V gene. CDR3 size: 20 residues. With V trimmed by 0 bases and J by 1 base, 10 bases remained unmatched. Written as DNA, the CDR3 is TGCGCCAGCAGCCAAGAGGGGGGACTAGCGGGCCAGGACGCCAAAAACATTCAGTACTTC. Residues: CASSQEGGLAGQDAKNIQYF.

This clone has just a few counts. The chain employs TRBV27 and TRBJ1-1; 7 bases fit TRBD1. The CDR3 covers 15 residues. J gave up 6 bases and V 5 bases, and 12 bases lay outside the gene matches. Germline V gene sequence: CDR1 MNHEY, CDR2 SMNVEV (reference sequence). The DNA for the CDR3 is TGTGCCAGCAGTGGACAGGAGCCGGCGGTAGCTGAAGCTTTCTTT. This translates into CASSGQEPAVAEAFF.

This clone was detected a few times. The rearrangement links TRBV6-1 to TRBJ1-5; D gene uncertain. Per germline, CDR1 MNHNS and CDR2 SASEGT. Trimming stripped 3 bases from V and 6 bases from J, with 9 bases between. The CDR3 loop spans 13 amino acids. Written as DNA, the CDR3 is TGTGCCAGCAGTGAGAGGGAACGTCAGCCCCAGCATTTT. Translating it yields CASSERERQPQHF.

This chain links TRBV7-8 with TRBJ1-1; TRBD1 matches at 11 bases. This CDR3 has 16 amino acids. Germline V CDR1 and CDR2: SGHVS, FQNEAQ. The junction had 7 bases not matched to a gene; V was cut back by 3 bases and J by 4 bases. The CDR3 is CASSFPRGTGGTEAFF. In DNA, the CDR3 is TGTGCCAGCAGCTTTCCCCGCGGGACAGGGGGCACTGAAGCTTTCTTT.

The DNA of the CDR3 is TGTGCCTGGAGTCCTAGGTTGGGGACTACCTCCTACGAGCAGTACTTC. Protein: CAWSPRLGTTSYEQYF. V gene TRBV30 combines with J gene TRBJ2-7; TRBD2 agrees at 7 bases. The germline V gene has CDR1 GTSNPN and CDR2 SVGIG (reference sequence). Unmatched junction bases numbered 10, after V lost 2 bases and J lost 0 bases. The CDR3 length is 16 residues.

The J gene is TRBJ2-5, the V gene TRBV6-1; D is perhaps TRBD2 (7 bases). Trimming cost V 6 bases and J 4 bases, with 15 bases left between them. This CDR3 is built from 14 residues. Germline CDR1 MNHNS, CDR2 SASEGT. The CDR3 here is CASSWGGPSETQYF. The CDR3, as DNA: TGTGCCAGCAGCTGGGGGGGCCCTTCAGAGACCCAGTACTTC.

CDR3 loop: CASSPVGGQETQYF. The CDR3 DNA is TGTGCCAGCTCTCCCGTTGGGGGGCAAGAGACCCAGTACTTC. This rearrangement joins TRBV18 to TRBJ2-5; TRBD2 might be the D (6 bases). Germline V gene sequence: CDR1 KGHSH, CDR2 LQKENI. The CDR3 has 14 amino acids. V lost 6 bases and J lost 2, with 13 bases in between.

The rearrangement links TRBV5-6 to TRBJ2-1; TRBD2 aligns across 8 bases. The CDR3 loop spans 17 amino acids. Germline-derived CDR1 and CDR2 are SGHDT and YYEEEE. V gave up 0 bases and J gave up 0 bases; unmatched junction bases: 5. The CDR3 is CASSLVASGSSYNEQFF. The CDR3, as DNA: TGTGCCAGCAGCTTGGTTGCGAGCGGGAGCTCCTACAATGAGCAGTTCTTC.

The rearrangement uses TRBV7-2 and TRBJ1-4; 9 nucleotides align to TRBD1. In germline, CDR1 is SGHTA, CDR2 FQGNSA. The V gene end was trimmed by 5 bases and the J gene end by 11 bases; junction bases not matched to a gene: 3. This CDR3 region has 12 residues. The CDR3 protein is CASSPGQGKLFF. The DNA of the CDR3 is TGTGCCAGCAGCCCTGGACAGGGGAAACTGTTTTTT. Full variable domain (missing parts from reference TRBV7-2 and TRBJ1-4): GAGVSQSPSNKVTEKGKDVELRCDPISGHTALYWYRQSLGQGLEFLIYFQGNSAPDKSGLPSDRFSAERTGGSVSTLTIQRTQQEDSAVYLCASSPGQGKLFFGSGTQLSVL.

This chain uses TRBV7-6 with TRBJ1-5, with 7 bases matching TRBD1. This CDR3 comprises 15 residues. Trimming took 5 bases from V and 2 from J; bases not matched to a gene: 6. The germline gives CDR1 SGHVS, CDR2 FNYEAQ. This CDR3 reads CASSPDRAGNQPQHF. The CDR3, as DNA: TGTGCCAGCAGCCCTGACAGGGCCGGCAATCAGCCCCAGCATTTT.

This clone showed up just a few times. V is TRBV6-6 and J is TRBJ1-3; D unclear. The germline V gene has CDR1 MNHNY and CDR2 SVGAGI (reference sequence). There are 11 residues in the CDR3. CDR3 residues: CVGGSGNTIYF. In nucleotides, the CDR3 is TGTGTGGGAGGGTCTGGAAACACCATATATTTT.

The chain combines TRBV7-6 with TRBJ2-5; no firm D call. The germline V and J ends were trimmed by 1 base and 3 bases, with 9 bases remaining between them. The CDR3 runs to 14 residues. CDR1 is SGHVS, CDR2 FNYEAQ, per germline. Here the CDR3 DNA reads TGTGCCAGCAGCTTAGACCCGACTGAAGAGACCCAGTACTTC. It yields the protein CASSLDPTEETQYF.

This clone was picked up a small number of times. The rearrangement uses TRBV9 and TRBJ1-5, with unresolved D. Germline V gives CDR1 SGDLS, CDR2 YYNGEE. The CDR3 sequence is 15 residues long. Trimming stripped 4 bases from V and 3 bases from J, with 14 bases between. The chain's CDR3 is CASSSEASPNQPQHF. CDR3 sequence (DNA): TGTGCCAGCAGCTCCGAGGCCAGTCCCAATCAGCCCCAGCATTTT. Together with reference TRBV9 and TRBJ1-5, the CDR3 gives the full variable domain: DSGVTQTPKHLITATGQRVTLRCSPRSGDLSVYWYQQSLDQGLQFLIQYYNGEERAKGNILERFSAQQFPDLHSELNLSSLELGDSALYFCASSSEASPNQPQHFGDGTRLSIL.